Presented here are 2 T cell receptor beta chains from one specimen sequenced in a study of spatial heterogeneity in lung cancer. TCRdb re-analysed the 5' RACE reads in MiXCR, keeping a single row per CDR3 protein. The profile shows 95,000 to 120,000 distinct CDR3 sequences, under 14% of them singletons. The time point denotes: blood at routine non-recurrence follow-up after resection. Sequenced material: PBMCs, taken at follow-up. The receptors originated from a female donor with early-stage non-small cell lung cancer.

This rearrangement joins TRBV28 to TRBJ2-3; 12 positions agree with TRBD2. Germline lookup yields CDR1 MDHEN and CDR2 SYDVKM. The V segment lost 7 bases and the J segment 5 bases; nucleotides outside the gene matches: 7. The CDR3 runs to 15 residues. As DNA, the CDR3 is TGTGCCAGCATGCGTGGGACTAGCGGGTTAGATACGCAGTATTTT. This encodes CASMRGTSGLDTQYF.

The V and J genes are TRBV3-1 and TRBJ1-2; 7 bases are a match to TRBD1. The CDR3 length is 13 residues. Germline V lookup: CDR1 LGHDT, CDR2 YNNKEL (reference sequence). V gave up 5 bases and J gave up 6 bases; unmatched junction bases: 6. This CDR3 is CASSSRQGHGYTF. In DNA form, the CDR3 reads TGTGCCAGCAGCAGTCGACAGGGACATGGCTACACCTTC.